This entry lists 2 T cell receptor beta chains sequenced from one sample in a study of cytomegalovirus exposure and HLA in healthy donors. Both 60 Vbeta primers and 13 Jbeta primers went into the PCR. The table came from immunoSEQ multiplex PCR; TCRdb's copy has only in-frame clones and leaves some out. The sample holds roughly 180,000 clones, 65% to 85% seen once. Specimen: PBMCs. The receptor source for this set is a boy aged 2 to 10 in good health and CMV-seronegative.

In this sample, this clone turned up once. The chain carries TRBV6-5 and TRBJ1-1; no clear D gene. Trimming shortened V by 2 bases and J by 1 base, and 8 bases separated the two germline ends. The germline V gene encodes CDR1 MNHEY and CDR2 SVGAGI. This CDR3 region has 14 residues. CDR3 coding DNA: TGTGCCAGCAGTTACCGCAACGGGAACACTGAAGCTTTCTTT. It specifies CASSYRNGNTEAFF.

This clone is a singleton in its sample. The V call is TRBV2, the J call TRBJ1-2; no clear D gene. V shed 10 bases and J shed 0 bases, with 15 bases lying between them. CDR3 length: 14 residues. Looked up from germline, CDR1 is SNHLY and CDR2 is FYNNEI. CDR3 sequence reads: CATLSPSSNYGYTF. The CDR3 coding sequence is TGTGCCACCCTTTCCCCCTCTTCTAACTATGGCTACACCTTC.